The clone carrying this TCR beta chain has a handful of counts. This sample stems from a study of T cells in Graves' hyperthyroidism and ophthalmopathy. The CDR3 is made up of 15 amino acids. The V end was cut by 3 bases, the J end by 3 bases, with 13 bases between. Germline assignment: CDR1 MGHRA and CDR2 YSYEKL. Amplified TCR beta CDR3 regions derived from RNA transcripts. TCR CDR3 regions were first amplified by RT-PCR with HTBI primers. Each CDR3 protein is one row after TCRdb ran MiXCR on the multiplex PCR reads. The sample consists of around 520,000 distinct CDR3 sequences, approximately 14% of them appearing once.

This rearrangement joins TRBV4-1 to TRBJ2-3, with D tentatively TRBD2 (5 bases). Material: blood. The sequence was obtained from a woman in her thirties or forties with Graves' hyperthyroidism. The CDR3: CASSHHPGGTDTQYF. The CDR3 coding sequence is TGCGCCAGCAGCCATCATCCGGGCGGGACAGATACGCAGTATTTT.